The entry below gives a single TCR beta chain sequence along with its context. The antigen remains undetermined. This sample is drawn from a study of early stage breast cancer tumors. Germline V gene sequence: CDR1 KGHSH, CDR2 LQKENI. This CDR3 spans 16 amino acids. Trimming shortened V by 4 bases and J by 1 base, and 16 bases separated the two germline ends. Sequencing used immunoSEQ multiplex PCR; TCRdb keeps in-frame clones, though not all of them. The sample lists about 9,900 clones, 64% seen once, with around 11% in the top ten. Study-level findings and limits: Most shared enriched TCRB sequences were commonly generated ones.

Sample: breast tumor tissue. This clonotype was sampled from a person aged 55-75 years with breast cancer. J is TRBJ1-1 and V is TRBV18; D remains unclear. The CDR3 region is CASSQLSGPWNTEAFF. CDR3 nucleotides: TGTGCCAGCTCACAACTTAGCGGACCGTGGAACACTGAAGCTTTCTTT.